Listed here are 10 T cell receptor beta chains from one sample, sequenced in a study of blood T cell repertoires in COVID-19. Profiled with immunoSEQ multiplex PCR; TCRdb holds only in-frame clones, not every one. This table has around 300,000 clones, roughly 89% appearing once. Sequenced material: PBMCs or T cells enriched from blood (not recorded which). Receptors were obtained from a middle-aged woman who had recovered from COVID-19.

The V call is TRBV4-3, the J call TRBJ2-4, with D possibly TRBD1 on 6 matching bases. Per the germline V gene, CDR1 is LGHNA and CDR2 is YSLEER. Deletions cut 3 bases from V and 11 bases from J, with 11 bases between. The CDR3 runs 12 residues. Here the CDR3 DNA reads TGCGCCAGCAGCCATCTCAGGGGTGTTCAGTACTTC. This encodes CASSHLRGVQYF.

The rearrangement joins TRBV5-1 to TRBJ2-7, with D possibly matching TRBD1 (5 bases). This CDR3 spans 14 amino acids. The V and J ends lost 4 bases and 2 bases respectively, with 13 bases between them. Looked up from germline, CDR1 is SGHRS and CDR2 is YFSETQ. The CDR3 protein is CASSLLQGAYEQYF. DNA of the CDR3: TGCGCCAGCAGCCTGCTGCAGGGTGCCTACGAGCAGTACTTC.

Worth noting for this clone: This CDR3 is also generated by other DNA sequences in the sample. This sequence joins TRBV4-3 and TRBJ2-5; 10 nucleotides agree with TRBD1. The ends lost 1 base at V and 5 bases at J; junction bases unmatched: 4. Germline CDR1 is LGHNA and CDR2 is YSLEER. The CDR3 length is 15 residues. CDR3 in DNA: TGCGCCAGCAGCCAAGCCGGGACAGGGGTGGAGACCCAGTACTTC. It encodes CASSQAGTGVETQYF.

This chain links TRBV7-6 with TRBJ2-1; 10 bases map to TRBD2. The germline V gene has CDR1 SGHVS and CDR2 FNYEAQ. J was trimmed by 0 bases and V by 1 base; bases with no gene match: 9. The CDR3 loop spans 19 amino acids. The CDR3 sequence is CASSLDASGSYSSYNEQFF. CDR3 nucleotides: TGTGCCAGCAGCTTAGACGCTAGCGGGAGTTATTCCTCCTACAATGAGCAGTTCTTC.

V is TRBV11-2 and J is TRBJ1-2; D gene uncertain. V lost 5 bases and J lost 6, with 13 bases in between. Germline CDR1 and CDR2: SGHAT and FQNNGV. The CDR3 sequence is 13 residues long. CDR3 protein: CASSPPFSDGYTF. The CDR3 DNA reads as TGTGCCAGCAGCCCCCCCTTCTCCGATGGCTACACCTTC.

The CDR3: CASSAGQGVSGEQYF. The CDR3 DNA reads as TGTGCCAGCAGCGCGGGACAGGGGGTTTCGGGCGAGCAGTACTTC. This rearrangement joins TRBV11-2 to TRBJ2-7, with 11 bases identical to TRBD1. The CDR3 is 15 residues long. CDR1 and CDR2 (germline): SGHAT, FQNNGV. After removal of 5 bases from V and 6 bases from J, the junction contained 9 bases not matched to a gene.

The gene calls are TRBV12-3 or TRBV12-4 and TRBJ1-1, with TRBD1 as a possible D gene (5 bases). V was shortened by 7 bases and J by 8 bases, with 17 bases between the two germline ends. The CDR3 is made up of 13 amino acids. The CDR3 DNA is TGTGCCAGCATAACCTCGGGGGGGTTGGAAGCTTTCTTT. Translation: CASITSGGLEAFF.

This sequence joins TRBV11-1 and TRBJ2-3; D unclear. There are 12 residues in the CDR3. CDR1 and CDR2 (germline): SGHAT, FQDESV (reference sequence). V gave up 1 base and J gave up 6 bases, with 5 bases separating them. The CDR3 DNA is TGTGCCAGCAGCTTAGACTCGGATACGCAGTATTTT. Protein: CASSLDSDTQYF.

The chain has TRBV19 and TRBJ2-7; TRBD1 matches 8 bases. Germline V gene sequence: CDR1 LNHDA, CDR2 SQIVND (reference sequence). The V segment lost 4 bases and the J segment 2 bases; nucleotides outside the gene matches: 7. The CDR3 length is 15 residues. The CDR3 bases are TGTGCCAGTAGTAATGGGGACAGGAAACCCTACGAGCAGTACTTC. This sequence encodes CASSNGDRKPYEQYF.

The chain combines TRBV7-2 with TRBJ2-7; tentatively, D is TRBD1 (5 bases). Germline V gene data show CDR1 as SGHTA and CDR2 as FQGNSA. Trimming removed 4 bases from V and 0 bases from J, with 16 bases in between. The length of the CDR3 is 16 residues. The DNA of the CDR3 is TGTGCCAGCAGCTCACCGTCCGCGACAGTCTCCTACGAGCAGTACTTC. Its protein is CASSSPSATVSYEQYF. Full variable domain (remainder filled in from reference TRBV7-2 and TRBJ2-7): GAGVSQSPSNKVTEKGKDVELRCDPISGHTALYWYRQSLGQGLEFLIYFQGNSAPDKSGLPSDRFSAERTGGSVSTLTIQRTQQEDSAVYLCASSSPSATVSYEQYFGPGTRLTVT.